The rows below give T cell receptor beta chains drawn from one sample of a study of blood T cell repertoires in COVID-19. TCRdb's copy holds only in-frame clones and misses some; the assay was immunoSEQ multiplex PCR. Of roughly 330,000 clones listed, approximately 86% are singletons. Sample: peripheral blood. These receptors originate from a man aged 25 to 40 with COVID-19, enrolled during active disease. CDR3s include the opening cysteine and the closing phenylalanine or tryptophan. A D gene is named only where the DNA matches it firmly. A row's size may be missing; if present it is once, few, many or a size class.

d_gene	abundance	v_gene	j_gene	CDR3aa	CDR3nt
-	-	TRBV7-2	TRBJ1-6	CASSLVMRDSPLHF	TGTGCCAGCAGCTTAGTGATGAGGGATTCACCCCTCCACTTT
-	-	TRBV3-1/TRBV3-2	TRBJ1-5	CASSPGGLGQPQHF	TGTGCCAGCAGCCCCGGGGGGTTGGGGCAGCCCCAGCATTTT
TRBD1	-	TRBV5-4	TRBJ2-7	CASSSRDSPYEQYF	TGTGCCAGCAGCAGCCGGGACAGCCCCTACGAGCAGTACTTC
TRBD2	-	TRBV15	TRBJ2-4	CATRQENPGTSGRLAKNIQYF	TGTGCCACCAGACAGGAGAACCCCGGGACTAGCGGGAGGTTGGCCAAAAACATTCAGTACTTC
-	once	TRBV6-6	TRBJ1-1	CASRMGLQAFF	TGTGCCAGCAGGATGGGACTGCAAGCTTTCTTT
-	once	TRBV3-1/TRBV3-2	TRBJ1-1	CASSQGGGRAFF	TGTGCCAGCAGCCAAGGCGGGGGTCGAGCTTTCTTT
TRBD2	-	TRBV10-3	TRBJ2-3	CAIRAASGGEGTDTQYF	TGTGCCATCAGAGCAGCTAGCGGGGGGGAGGGCACAGATACGCAGTATTTT
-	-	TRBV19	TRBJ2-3	CASSIDLWGGAAMTRADTQYF	TGTGCCAGTAGTATAGATTTGTGGGGGGGGGCCGCCATGACGCGCGCAGATACGCAGTATTTT
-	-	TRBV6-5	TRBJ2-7	CASTYHYEQYF	TGTGCCAGCACTTACCACTACGAGCAGTACTTC
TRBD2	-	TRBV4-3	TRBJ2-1	CASSQVVLAPYNEQFF	TGCGCCAGCAGCCAAGTTGTACTAGCGCCCTACAATGAGCAGTTCTTC
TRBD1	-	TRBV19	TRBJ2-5	CASADRTGGQTQYF	TGTGCCTCCGCTGACCGGACAGGGGGCCAGACCCAGTACTTC
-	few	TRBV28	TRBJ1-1	CASIIPGYPEAFF	TGTGCCAGCATCATTCCGGGGTATCCTGAAGCTTTCTTT
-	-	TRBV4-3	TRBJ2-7	CASSQGRRGMYEQYF	TGCGCCAGCAGCCAAGGTCGCAGGGGTATGTACGAGCAGTACTTC
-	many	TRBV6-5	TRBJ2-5	CASSPGTQLETQYF	TGTGCCAGCAGCCCCGGGACTCAGTTGGAGACCCAGTACTTC
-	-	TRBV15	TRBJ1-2	CATTVGGAAGYTF	TGTGCCACCACCGTAGGCGGGGCGGCTGGCTACACCTTC
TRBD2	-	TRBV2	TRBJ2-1	CASTTGLAGLYNEQFF	TGTGCCAGCACCACGGGACTAGCGGGACTCTACAATGAGCAGTTCTTC
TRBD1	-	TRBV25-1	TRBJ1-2	CASSGQGARLPGGYTF	TGTGCCAGCAGCGGACAGGGGGCGCGACTCCCTGGAGGCTACACCTTC
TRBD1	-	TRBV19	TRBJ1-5	CASSVGGTGSQPQHF	TGTGCCAGTAGTGTCGGCGGGACAGGGAGTCAGCCCCAGCATTTT
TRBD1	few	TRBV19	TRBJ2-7	CASRRTGTSYEQYF	TGTGCCAGTAGGCGGACAGGGACCTCCTACGAGCAGTACTTC
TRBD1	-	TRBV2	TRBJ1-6	CASSLRQGSTYNSPLHF	TGTGCCAGCAGCCTTCGACAGGGGAGCACCTATAATTCACCCCTCCACTTT
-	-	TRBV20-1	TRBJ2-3	CSADWDTQYF	TGCAGTGCCGACTGGGATACGCAGTATTTT
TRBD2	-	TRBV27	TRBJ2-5	CASSLRLAGGPETQYF	TGTGCCAGCAGTTTACGGCTAGCGGGGGGGCCAGAGACCCAGTACTTC
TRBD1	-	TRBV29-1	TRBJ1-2	CSVDRASNYGYTF	TGCAGCGTAGACAGGGCGTCCAACTATGGCTACACCTTC
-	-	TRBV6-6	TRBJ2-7	CASTPRSGLSYEQYF	TGTGCCAGCACCCCCAGGTCAGGACTGTCCTACGAGCAGTACTTC
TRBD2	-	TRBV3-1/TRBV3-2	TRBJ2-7	CASSGRLAGVGEQYF	TGTGCCAGCAGCGGACGACTAGCGGGAGTTGGCGAGCAGTACTTC
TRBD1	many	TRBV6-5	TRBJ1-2	CASSYSGQGGYGYTF	TGTGCCAGCAGTTACTCGGGACAGGGAGGCTATGGCTACACCTTC
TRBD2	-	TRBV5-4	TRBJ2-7	CASSPGTSGAMREQYF	TGTGCCAGCAGTCCTGGGACTAGCGGGGCCATGCGGGAGCAGTACTTC
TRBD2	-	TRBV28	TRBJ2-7	CASSFGGVSRGEQYF	TGTGCCAGCAGTTTTGGGGGGGTTTCTCGGGGCGAGCAGTACTTC
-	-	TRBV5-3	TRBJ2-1	CARSHRRSGNNEQFF	TGTGCCAGAAGCCATCGCAGGTCGGGGAACAATGAGCAGTTCTTC
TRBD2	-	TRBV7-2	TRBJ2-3	CASSLRGGQGSTDTQYF	TGTGCCAGCAGCTTACGGGGGGGGCAGGGTAGCACAGATACGCAGTATTTT
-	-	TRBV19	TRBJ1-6	CASSTTLDSSYNSPLHF	TGTGCCAGTAGTACAACTTTGGACAGCTCCTATAATTCACCCCTCCACTTT
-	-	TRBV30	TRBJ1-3	CAWSRTPGNTIYF	TGTGCCTGGAGCCGGACACCTGGAAACACCATATATTTT
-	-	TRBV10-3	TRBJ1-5	CAISESMGGHQPQHF	TGTGCCATCAGTGAGTCGATGGGAGGGCATCAGCCCCAGCATTTT
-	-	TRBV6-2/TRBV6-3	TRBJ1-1	CASSYWQMNTEAFF	TGTGCCAGCAGTTATTGGCAGATGAACACTGAAGCTTTCTTT
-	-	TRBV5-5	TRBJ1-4	CASSLGSLEKLFF	TGTGCCAGCAGCCTCGGGTCCCTTGAAAAACTGTTTTTT
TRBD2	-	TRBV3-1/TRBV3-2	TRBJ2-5	CASSAPSGGIETQYF	TGTGCCAGCAGCGCCCCTAGCGGGGGTATAGAGACCCAGTACTTC
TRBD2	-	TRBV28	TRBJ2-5	CASSLSGLAGAGETQYF	TGTGCCAGCAGTTTATCTGGCCTAGCGGGAGCTGGGGAGACCCAGTACTTC
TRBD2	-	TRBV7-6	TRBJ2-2	CASSLGLAGRVGELFF	TGTGCCAGCAGCTTAGGACTAGCGGGTCGGGTCGGGGAGCTGTTTTTT
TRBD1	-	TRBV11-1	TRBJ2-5	CASSLTGGARETQYF	TGTGCCAGCAGCCTAACAGGGGGCGCGAGGGAGACCCAGTACTTC
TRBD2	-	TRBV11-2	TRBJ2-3	CASSLGTSVDTQYF	TGTGCCAGCAGCTTAGGGACTAGCGTTGATACGCAGTATTTT
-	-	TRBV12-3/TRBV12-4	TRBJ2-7	CASSQTREQYF	TGTGCCAGCAGCCAAACTAGGGAGCAGTACTTC
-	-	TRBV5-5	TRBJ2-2	CASSFEVTGELFF	TGTGCCAGCAGCTTCGAGGTAACCGGGGAGCTGTTTTTT
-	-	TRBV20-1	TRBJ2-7	CSAPVSYEQYF	TGCAGTGCCCCGGTGTCCTACGAGCAGTACTTC
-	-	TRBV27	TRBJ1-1	CASSPLGQPNTEAFF	TGTGCCAGCAGTCCACTAGGGCAGCCGAACACTGAAGCTTTCTTT
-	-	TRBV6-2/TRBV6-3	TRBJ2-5	CASSYGGPQGMETQYF	TGTGCCAGCAGTTACGGAGGTCCACAGGGAATGGAGACCCAGTACTTC
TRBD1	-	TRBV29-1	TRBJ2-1	CSVDPRQGGTYNEQFF	TGCAGCGTTGATCCGAGACAGGGGGGCACCTACAATGAGCAGTTCTTC
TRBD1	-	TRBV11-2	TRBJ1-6	CASSTTGGSSPLHF	TGTGCCAGCAGCACCACAGGGGGGAGTTCACCCCTCCACTTT
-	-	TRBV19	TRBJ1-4	CASSMGRDEKLFF	TGTGCCAGTAGCATGGGGCGCGATGAAAAACTGTTTTTT
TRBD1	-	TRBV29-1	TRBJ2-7	CSVQGATYEQYF	TGCAGCGTACAGGGGGCCACCTACGAGCAGTACTTC
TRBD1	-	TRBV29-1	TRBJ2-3	CSVEDRASTDTQYF	TGCAGCGTTGAGGACAGGGCAAGCACAGATACGCAGTATTTT
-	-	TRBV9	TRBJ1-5	CASSVEGGSNQPQHF	TGTGCCAGCAGCGTAGAGGGGGGGAGCAATCAGCCCCAGCATTTT
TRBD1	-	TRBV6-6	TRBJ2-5	CASSFGQGGETQYF	TGTGCCAGCAGTTTCGGACAGGGCGGAGAGACCCAGTACTTC
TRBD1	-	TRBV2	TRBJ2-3	CASSDGDRNTDTQYF	TGTGCCAGCAGTGACGGGGACAGAAACACGGATACGCAGTATTTT
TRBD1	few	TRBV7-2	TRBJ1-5	CASRYRGEQPQHF	TGTGCCAGCAGATACAGGGGAGAACAGCCCCAGCATTTT
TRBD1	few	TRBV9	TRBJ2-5	CASSVRDRSETQYF	TGTGCCAGCAGCGTCCGGGACAGGAGTGAGACCCAGTACTTC
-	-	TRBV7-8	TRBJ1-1	CASSLDSHTEAFF	TGTGCCAGCAGCTTAGACTCCCACACTGAAGCTTTCTTT
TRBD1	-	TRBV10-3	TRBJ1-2	CAISDGTGAYGYTF	TGTGCCATCAGTGACGGGACAGGGGCGTATGGCTACACCTTC
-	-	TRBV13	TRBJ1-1	CASSSPLTEAFF	TGTGCCAGCAGCTCCCCACTCACTGAAGCTTTCTTT
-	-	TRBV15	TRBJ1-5	CATSNPRTDPNQPQHF	TGTGCCACCAGCAACCCCCGGACAGACCCTAATCAGCCCCAGCATTTT
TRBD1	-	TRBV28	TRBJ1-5	CASSSADRGSNQPQHF	TGTGCCAGCAGTTCTGCGGACAGGGGGTCCAATCAGCCCCAGCATTTT